This T cell receptor (beta chain) stems from a study of T-cell reconstitution after alpha-beta-depleted transplantation in children. Researchers prepared the TCRbeta library using unique molecular identifiers, the study reports. TCRdb reanalysed the PCR reads using MiXCR and keeps one entry per CDR3 protein. The sample has some 310,000 distinct CDR3 sequences; over 20% are singletons. Germline assignment: CDR1 SGHTA and CDR2 FQGTGA. The CDR3 is 13 amino acids. V trimming: 1 base; J trimming: 12 bases; junction bases outside the gene matches: 4. This clonotype was seen more than once but under ten times. The antigen is undetermined. General study points: Newly made T cells mostly supplied T-cell counts and diversity one year after transplant. Surviving thymic progenitors and recipient T cells were the source of high TCRbeta diversity at day 60 in some patients.

The sequencing used PBMCs, mostly from graft donor cells, collected 180 days after TCRalphabeta/CD19-depleted stem cell transplant. J is TRBJ2-1 and V is TRBV7-3; 9 bases fit TRBD2. The sequence was collected from a male patient aged 10-17 years who had a stem cell transplant for acute lymphoblastic leukemia, so the T cells may come from the graft donor. The CDR3 DNA is TGTGCCAGCAGCTTAATATCGACTAGCGGGCAGTTCTTC. This translates into CASSLISTSGQFF.